Presented here are 11 T cell receptor beta chains from one specimen sequenced in a study of shared clonotypes between healthy human individuals. Only in-frame clones appear in the TCRdb table, and some are missing; sequencing was by immunoSEQ multiplex PCR. This sample carries about 2.3 million clones, around 90% of them seen once, and the ten largest clones take around 0.35%. Sample: naive CD4+ T cells from PBMCs. Documented subset: CD45RA+ positively selected. The receptors were gathered from a man younger than 30 in good health. Some clones in this sample may be carry-over from other donors' samples.

The chain links TRBV5-4 to TRBJ2-3; 14 bases line up with TRBD2. V gave up 4 bases and J gave up 5 bases; unmatched junction bases: 9. The V gene's germline CDR1 is SGHNT and CDR2 YYREEE (reference sequence). CDR3 length equals 17 residues. CDR3 sequence (DNA): TGTGCCAGCAGCGATCGGGGCGGGACTAGCGGGAGAGATACGCAGTATTTT. Translation gives CASSDRGGTSGRDTQYF.

The V gene is TRBV27, the J gene TRBJ2-2, with a weak D call TRBD2 (6 bases). V shed 2 bases and J shed 2 bases, with 9 bases lying between them. The CDR3 has 15 amino acids. Germline CDR1 MNHEY, CDR2 SMNVEV (reference sequence). CDR3 sequence: CASSLGGRNTGELFF. CDR3 DNA: TGTGCCAGCAGTTTAGGAGGGAGAAACACCGGGGAGCTGTTTTTT.

This clone appeared once. This chain uses TRBV7-8 with TRBJ2-1, with D tentatively TRBD1 or TRBD2 (5 bases each). The CDR3 is 16 residues long. Trimming shortened V by 5 bases and J by 5 bases, and 19 bases separated the two germline ends. The V gene's germline CDR1 is SGHVS and CDR2 FQNEAQ. As DNA, the CDR3 is TGTGCCAGCAGCCGGGACGGAACTACTATTCACAATGAGCAGTTCTTC. It yields the protein CASSRDGTTIHNEQFF.

The sample holds one count of this clone. The rearrangement joins TRBV19 to TRBJ1-2, with TRBD1 matching over 7 bases. In germline, CDR1 is LNHDA, CDR2 SQIVND (reference sequence). The CDR3 has 13 residues. Trimming cost V 5 bases and J 3 bases; bases outside gene matches: 3. DNA for the CDR3: TGTGCCAGTAGTTACAGGGGCGACTATGGCTACACCTTC. Its protein product is CASSYRGDYGYTF.

The chain couples TRBV7-9 to TRBJ1-4; 8 nucleotides line up with TRBD1. With 5 bases clipped from V and 0 bases from J, the junction kept 14 bases outside the gene matches. This CDR3 has 19 amino acids. Germline-derived CDR1 and CDR2 are SEHNR and FQNEAQ (reference sequence). CDR3 protein: CASSLRPGQVLATNEKLFF. CDR3 DNA sequence: TGTGCCAGCAGCCTCCGGCCGGGACAGGTCCTTGCAACTAATGAAAAACTGTTTTTT.

The CDR3 region is CASSARQRTEAFF. In nucleotides, the CDR3 is TGTGCCAGCAGTGCGCGTCAGAGGACTGAAGCTTTCTTT. The rearrangement links TRBV25-1 to TRBJ1-1; no clear D gene. Trimming stripped 4 bases from V and 5 bases from J, with 11 bases between. In germline, CDR1 is MGHDK, CDR2 SYGVNS. CDR3 length: 13 residues.

This clone was seen only a few times. In the same sample, other DNA sequences code for this CDR3. The CDR3 reads CASIQDRNTGELFF. The CDR3 DNA reads as TGTGCCAGCATCCAGGACAGAAACACCGGGGAGCTGTTTTTT. This chain links TRBV2 with TRBJ2-2, with D perhaps matching TRBD1 (6 bases). V shed 7 bases and J shed 2 bases, with 11 bases lying between them. This CDR3 spans 14 amino acids. Germline V lookup: CDR1 SNHLY, CDR2 FYNNEI.

This clone was counted only a few times. Distinct nucleotide sequences in the sample also encode this CDR3. The chain couples TRBV5-6 to TRBJ1-2, with D possibly matching TRBD1 (6 bases). Germline V gene lookup returns CDR1 SGHDT and CDR2 YYEEEE. This CDR3 region has 14 residues. Trimming stripped 0 bases from V and 2 bases from J, with 8 bases between. CDR3 coding DNA: TGTGCCAGCAGCTTGGGGCAGGGGAACTATGGCTACACCTTC. As protein: CASSLGQGNYGYTF.

This clone was recorded once. The chain joins TRBV25-1 to TRBJ2-3; D is possibly TRBD1 (6 bases). Germline V gene sequence: CDR1 MGHDK, CDR2 SYGVNS. The CDR3 runs 12 residues. Trimming stripped 5 bases from V and 9 bases from J, with 12 bases between. CDR3 DNA: TGTGCCAGCAGTTCGGGGCAGGGGACGCAGTATTTT. Translated, it gives CASSSGQGTQYF.

The rearrangement uses TRBV5-5 and TRBJ1-2, with 7 bases fitting TRBD1. Trimming at V came to 0 bases and at J to 3 bases, leaving 5 bases not matched to a gene. This CDR3 region has 15 residues. The germline V gene encodes CDR1 SGHKS and CDR2 YYEKEE (reference sequence). The CDR3 bases are TGTGCCAGCAGCTTGGAGGGACAGAGCCACTATGGCTACACCTTC. It yields the protein CASSLEGQSHYGYTF.

This chain links TRBV28 with TRBJ2-2; TRBD2 agrees at 7 bases. The V gene's germline CDR1 is MDHEN and CDR2 SYDVKM. After removal of 2 bases from V and 7 bases from J, the junction contained 7 bases not matched to a gene. This CDR3 is built from 15 residues. The CDR3 region has the DNA TGTGCCAGCAGTTTAGGGGGGGAAGGCGGCGGGGAGCTGTTTTTT. The encoded protein is CASSLGGEGGGELFF.